One and the same sample provided the 2 T cell receptor beta chains below, sequenced in a study of blood T cell repertoires in COVID-19. The method was immunoSEQ multiplex PCR; TCRdb's version includes in-frame clones alone and lacks a portion of them. The sample contains over 150,000 clones, approximately 83% of which appear only once. Sequencing was done on a sample of peripheral blood. The receptors come from a middle-aged woman with COVID-19, enrolled during active disease.

CDR3 nucleotide sequence: TGTGCCAGCATCCAGGGGCTTGGAAACACCATATATTTT. This encodes CASIQGLGNTIYF. This chain connects TRBV28 to TRBJ1-3, with TRBD1 as a possible D gene (6 bases). There are 13 residues in the CDR3. Per the germline V gene, CDR1 is MDHEN and CDR2 is SYDVKM. V gave up 7 bases and J gave up 3 bases, with 10 bases separating them.

The gene calls are TRBV9 and TRBJ2-7; the match to TRBD2 covers 8 bases. Unmatched junction bases numbered 4, after V lost 5 bases and J lost 0 bases. Germline V lookup: CDR1 SGDLS, CDR2 YYNGEE. CDR3 length equals 14 residues. CDR3 sequence reads: CASSPLAASYEQYF. CDR3 in DNA: TGTGCCAGCAGTCCACTAGCGGCCTCCTACGAGCAGTACTTC.